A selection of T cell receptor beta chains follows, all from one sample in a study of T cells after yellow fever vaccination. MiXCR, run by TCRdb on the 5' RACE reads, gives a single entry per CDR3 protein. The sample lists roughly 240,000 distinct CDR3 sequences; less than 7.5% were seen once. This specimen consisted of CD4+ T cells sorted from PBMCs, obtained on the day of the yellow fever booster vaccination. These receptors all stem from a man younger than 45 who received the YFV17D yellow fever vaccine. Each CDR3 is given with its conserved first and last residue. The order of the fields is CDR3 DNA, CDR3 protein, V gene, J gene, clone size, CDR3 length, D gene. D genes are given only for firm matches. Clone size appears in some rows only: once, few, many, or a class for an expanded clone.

DNA: TGTGCCAGTAGTATAGGTCGCGGACAGGGGAATTACAATGAGCAGTTCTTC; CDR3: CASSIGRGQGNYNEQFF; V: TRBV19; J: TRBJ2-1; size: few; length: 17; D: TRBD1
DNA: TGCGCCAGCAGCGAAAAGATTGGGGAAACCGGGGAGCTGTTTTTT; CDR3: CASSEKIGETGELFF; V: TRBV5-1; J: TRBJ2-2; size: -; length: 15; D: -
DNA: TGCGCCAGCAGCTTATGGACAGGAGGGATTCTTCCGAACACCGGGGAGCTGTTTTTT; CDR3: CASSLWTGGILPNTGELFF; V: TRBV5-1; J: TRBJ2-2; size: -; length: 19; D: -
DNA: TGTGCCAGCAGTTTAGCGGGAGTGGCCTACGAGCAGTACTTC; CDR3: CASSLAGVAYEQYF; V: TRBV12-3/TRBV12-4; J: TRBJ2-7; size: -; length: 14; D: -
DNA: TGTGCCAGCAGTTACCTGGACAGACAAAACGGGGAGCTGTTTTTT; CDR3: CASSYLDRQNGELFF; V: TRBV6-5; J: TRBJ2-2; size: many; length: 15; D: -
DNA: TGCAGTGCGAAGGCCGGGACAGGGGCAGGCGAGACCCAGTACTTC; CDR3: CSAKAGTGAGETQYF; V: TRBV20-1; J: TRBJ2-5; size: many; length: 15; D: TRBD1
DNA: TGCGCCAGCAGCGCACGGCTAGACTACGAGCAGTACTTC; CDR3: CASSARLDYEQYF; V: TRBV5-1; J: TRBJ2-7; size: few; length: 13; D: -
DNA: TGTGCCAGCAGCAATCCGGGACATATGTACGAGCAGTACTTC; CDR3: CASSNPGHMYEQYF; V: TRBV6-1; J: TRBJ2-7; size: -; length: 14; D: -
DNA: TGCAGCGTGGCACAGGACTCCTACGAGCAGTACTTC; CDR3: CSVAQDSYEQYF; V: TRBV29-1; J: TRBJ2-7; size: many; length: 12; D: -
DNA: TGTGCCTTCCCGCATGGGGATACGCAGTATTTT; CDR3: CAFPHGDTQYF; V: TRBV24-1; J: TRBJ2-3; size: many; length: 11; D: -
DNA: TGTGCCAGCAGCGTCGGATCCTACGAGCAGTACTTC; CDR3: CASSVGSYEQYF; V: TRBV9; J: TRBJ2-7; size: many; length: 12; D: -
DNA: TGCAGTGCTAGTGCTGGGGGACGGGGGTCCTACGAGCAGTACTTC; CDR3: CSASAGGRGSYEQYF; V: TRBV20-1; J: TRBJ2-7; size: -; length: 15; D: -
DNA: TGCAGTGCTAGAGATACCTGGGGTAACTCCTACAATGAGCAGTTCTTC; CDR3: CSARDTWGNSYNEQFF; V: TRBV20-1; J: TRBJ2-1; size: -; length: 16; D: -
DNA: TGTGCCAGCAGCTTCCAGGACAGAGGGCCGATGAACACTGAAGCTTTCTTT; CDR3: CASSFQDRGPMNTEAFF; V: TRBV7-9; J: TRBJ1-1; size: few; length: 17; D: -
DNA: TGTGCCATCAGTGGTAATTTGATGGGTGGGAGAGTGGGCGAGCAGTACTTC; CDR3: CAISGNLMGGRVGEQYF; V: TRBV10-3; J: TRBJ2-7; size: many; length: 17; D: -
DNA: TGTGCCAGCAGCCAAAGATTAGGTCAGCCCCAGCATTTT; CDR3: CASSQRLGQPQHF; V: TRBV28; J: TRBJ1-5; size: -; length: 13; D: -
DNA: TGCAGTGCTGCTCTAGCGGGAGGGGGGACGCAGTATTTT; CDR3: CSAALAGGGTQYF; V: TRBV20-1; J: TRBJ2-3; size: -; length: 13; D: TRBD2
DNA: TGTGCCTGGAGTCAACCCTATCTTACGCAGTATTTT; CDR3: CAWSQPYLTQYF; V: TRBV30; J: TRBJ2-3; size: few; length: 12; D: -
DNA: TGTGCCAGCAGCCCGACCCCCTCCGGAAACATTCAGTACTTC; CDR3: CASSPTPSGNIQYF; V: TRBV5-5; J: TRBJ2-4; size: -; length: 14; D: -
DNA: TGCGCCAGCAGCTTGGAAGGCGGGAGGATGAGCACAGATACGCAGTATTTT; CDR3: CASSLEGGRMSTDTQYF; V: TRBV5-1; J: TRBJ2-3; size: -; length: 17; D: TRBD2
DNA: TGTGCCAGCAGTCCAGGGGGGGGCACCGGGGAGCTGTTTTTT; CDR3: CASSPGGGTGELFF; V: TRBV12-3/TRBV12-4; J: TRBJ2-2; size: many; length: 14; D: -
DNA: TGTGCCAGCACCTGGACTAGCGAAGAGACCCAGTACTTC; CDR3: CASTWTSEETQYF; V: TRBV5-6; J: TRBJ2-5; size: many; length: 13; D: TRBD2
DNA: TGCAGCGTTGTCAGGGGCGTCTGGACAGATACGCAGTATTTT; CDR3: CSVVRGVWTDTQYF; V: TRBV29-1; J: TRBJ2-3; size: -; length: 14; D: -
DNA: TGCGCCAGCAGCTTGGAACTGGGAAACACCGGGGAGCTGTTTTTT; CDR3: CASSLELGNTGELFF; V: TRBV5-1; J: TRBJ2-2; size: -; length: 15; D: -
DNA: TGTGCCAGCAGCGAGCAGAGCTCCTATAATTCACCCCTCCACTTT; CDR3: CASSEQSSYNSPLHF; V: TRBV7-8; J: TRBJ1-6; size: -; length: 15; D: -
DNA: TGTGCCAGCAGTTACTCCAGGACAGGGGAGCGTTCACCCCTCCACTTT; CDR3: CASSYSRTGERSPLHF; V: TRBV6-2/TRBV6-3; J: TRBJ1-6; size: few; length: 16; D: TRBD1
DNA: TGTGCCAGCCTCCCGGTAGCCAAAAACATTCAGTACTTC; CDR3: CASLPVAKNIQYF; V: TRBV2; J: TRBJ2-4; size: -; length: 13; D: -
DNA: TGTGCCACCAGCAGAGTTGTAGGACGAATCTACAATGAGCAGTTCTTC; CDR3: CATSRVVGRIYNEQFF; V: TRBV15; J: TRBJ2-1; size: many; length: 16; D: -
DNA: TGTGCCAGCAGTTACTTCGACGAGCAGTTCTTC; CDR3: CASSYFDEQFF; V: TRBV6-5; J: TRBJ2-1; size: many; length: 11; D: -
DNA: TGTGCCACCTCGAGTAGGGCACTATATGGCTACACCTTC; CDR3: CATSSRALYGYTF; V: TRBV19; J: TRBJ1-2; size: many; length: 13; D: -
DNA: TGTACCATCAGTGAGTCGATGGGACATAAGGTTACGCAGTATTTT; CDR3: CTISESMGHKVTQYF; V: TRBV10-3; J: TRBJ2-3; size: -; length: 15; D: -